These T cell receptor beta chains were read from a single sample in a study of shared clonotypes between healthy human individuals. The protocol was immunoSEQ multiplex PCR, while the TCRdb copy is restricted to in-frame clones and leaves out a portion. The table lists 550,000 to 700,000 clones, around 78% of them singletons. Sequenced material: memory CD4+ T cells sorted from blood. These receptors all stem from a woman aged 25 to 45 in good health. CDR3s include the opening cysteine and the closing phenylalanine or tryptophan. Size tells how often a clone was seen (once, few, many) or the class of an expanded clone, and some rows leave it out.

clone_size,v_call,j_call,cdr3_aa
NA,TRBV7-9,TRBJ2-5,CASSLTGGQETQYF
NA,TRBV29-1,TRBJ2-2,CSGRTSANTGELFF
few,TRBV6-4,TRBJ1-5,CASSDSTDNQPQHF
NA,TRBV5-4,TRBJ1-1,CASSLSGGVGAFF
NA,TRBV7-8,TRBJ1-4,CASSLSVGQGAVGEKLFF
NA,TRBV28,TRBJ1-2,CASSSPGQAGDYGYTF
NA,TRBV5-4,TRBJ2-2,CASSFGSTDGELFF
NA,TRBV18,TRBJ1-4,CASSPSGTGARKLFF
many,TRBV27,TRBJ2-1,CASRLAGSMGEQFF
NA,TRBV18,TRBJ1-2,CASSPTGPYGYTF
few,TRBV5-8,TRBJ2-7,CASSLVGPDAYEQYF
few,TRBV7-9,TRBJ2-3,CASSFTSGSTDTQYF
NA,TRBV5-1,TRBJ2-1,CASTFSGSRDRAYNEQFF
NA,TRBV5-4,TRBJ2-2,CASSLGGGQANTGELFF
few,TRBV19,TRBJ1-1,CASNRGYMNTEAFF
few,TRBV27,TRBJ2-7,CASSLVPGSDYEQYF